Listed below are T cell receptor beta chains from one sample, sequenced in a study of vaccination effects on CD4 cells after COVID-19. Their antigens are not known. Libraries were prepared by immunoSEQ multiplex PCR; TCRdb keeps only in-frame clonotypes and omits some of them. The repertoire consists of roughly 20,000 clones, with around 70% occurring once and the leading ten covering 20% to 30%. The starting material was CD4+ T cells from PBMCs cultured with HCoV-NL63 spike peptides, obtained before COVID-19 vaccination. Every receptor here comes from a human donor who received a COVID-19 vaccine. Each CDR3 is given with its conserved first and last residue. D genes are given only for firm matches. The listing skips clone size in some rows; elsewhere it reads once, few, many or a size class.

TRBJ2-7,TRBV12-3/TRBV12-4,NA,NA,12,CASSWSSYEQYF,TGTGCCAGCAGTTGGAGCAGCTACGAGCAGTACTTC
TRBJ1-1,TRBV6-6,NA,NA,15,CASSYGVLANTEAFF,TGTGCCAGCAGTTACGGGGTTCTTGCGAACACTGAAGCTTTCTTT
TRBJ1-2,TRBV19,NA,NA,13,CASSMAGKSGYTF,TGTGCCAGTAGTATGGCTGGGAAAAGTGGCTACACCTTC
TRBJ2-3,TRBV6-2/TRBV6-3,NA,NA,15,CASSYSGVGTDTQYF,TGTGCCAGCAGTTACTCGGGGGTGGGCACAGATACGCAGTATTTT
TRBJ1-5,TRBV6-5,NA,few,15,CASNTLGGGNQPQHF,TGTGCCAGCAATACCCTGGGAGGCGGCAATCAGCCCCAGCATTTT
TRBJ1-2,TRBV30,NA,NA,10,CAWARDGYTF,TGTGCCTGGGCCAGAGATGGCTACACCTTC
TRBJ1-2,TRBV9,NA,NA,15,CASSAESRGLYGYTF,TGTGCCAGCAGCGCCGAATCCCGGGGCCTCTATGGCTACACCTTC
TRBJ2-1,TRBV6-5,NA,once,13,CASSQSGYGEQFF,TGTGCCAGCAGTCAGTCGGGTTATGGAGAGCAGTTCTTC
TRBJ1-2,TRBV12-3/TRBV12-4,NA,NA,13,CATLPGRAYGYTF,TGTGCCACCCTCCCGGGCAGGGCCTATGGCTACACCTTC
TRBJ2-5,TRBV3-1/TRBV3-2,NA,NA,16,CASSHRASIPRETQYF,TGTGCCAGCAGCCATAGGGCTTCTATCCCCCGAGAGACCCAGTACTTC
TRBJ1-5,TRBV11-2,NA,NA,16,CASSLKLSGKEQPQHF,TGTGCCAGCAGCTTAAAACTTTCCGGGAAGGAACAGCCCCAGCATTTT
TRBJ1-1,TRBV6-5,NA,NA,13,CASRWGRKTEAFF,TGTGCCAGCAGGTGGGGTCGGAAGACTGAAGCTTTCTTT
TRBJ1-4,TRBV5-6,TRBD1,NA,16,CASSLSTGTGNEKLFF,TGTGCCAGCAGCTTAAGTACCGGGACAGGGAATGAAAAACTGTTTTTT
TRBJ1-2,TRBV18,TRBD1,NA,15,CASSLGTAQTYGYTF,TGTGCCAGCTCACTCGGGACAGCCCAAACCTATGGCTACACCTTC
TRBJ2-3,TRBV2,TRBD2,NA,14,CASSQREILDTQYF,TGTGCCAGCTCTCAGCGGGAGATTCTAGATACGCAGTATTTT
TRBJ1-1,TRBV19,NA,few,13,CAGLMGGRTEAFF,TGTGCCGGCTTAATGGGGGGTAGGACTGAAGCTTTCTTT
TRBJ1-1,TRBV5-4,TRBD1,large,18,CASTTGPGTGTRNTEAFF,TGTGCCAGCACCACCGGCCCTGGGACAGGGACGAGGAACACTGAAGCTTTCTTT
TRBJ2-3,TRBV7-2,TRBD2,few,14,CASSFWEGGDTQYF,TGTGCCAGCAGCTTTTGGGAGGGAGGGGATACGCAGTATTTT
TRBJ1-5,TRBV6-5,NA,NA,14,CASKSAGGNQPQHF,TGTGCCAGCAAGTCGGCAGGGGGCAATCAGCCCCAGCATTTT
TRBJ2-3,TRBV5-1,TRBD2,many,18,CASSPLLGLAGVPDTQYF,TGCGCCAGCAGCCCCCTCCTCGGACTAGCGGGGGTTCCAGATACGCAGTATTTT
TRBJ1-6,TRBV2,NA,few,15,CASSTGSSYNSPLHF,TGTGCCAGCAGTACAGGAAGCTCCTATAATTCACCCCTCCACTTT
TRBJ1-2,TRBV6-1,NA,NA,12,CASSEGGPPGTF,TGTGCCAGCAGTGAAGGAGGGCCCCCTGGAACCTTC
TRBJ2-1,TRBV7-6,NA,NA,15,CASNRDRRCDNEQFF,TGTGCCAGCAACCGAGACAGGAGGTGTGACAATGAGCAGTTCTTC
TRBJ1-3,TRBV5-1,NA,NA,15,CASSPRGIGGNTIYF,TGCGCCAGCAGCCCAAGGGGAATTGGAGGAAACACCATATATTTT
TRBJ2-5,TRBV7-8,NA,NA,13,CASSLRQLETQYF,TGTGCCAGCAGCCTCCGACAGTTAGAGACCCAGTACTTC
TRBJ2-5,TRBV6-1,TRBD2,NA,15,CASSELAGGQETQYF,TGTGCCAGCAGTGAGCTAGCGGGGGGGCAAGAGACCCAGTACTTC
TRBJ2-1,TRBV3-1/TRBV3-2,TRBD2,NA,16,CASSHGSGGSYNEQFF,TGTGCCAGCAGCCATGGGAGCGGGGGCTCCTACAATGAGCAGTTCTTC
TRBJ1-5,TRBV5-1,NA,few,14,CASSPDSRNQPQHF,TGCGCCAGCAGCCCGGACAGTCGCAATCAGCCCCAGCATTTT
TRBJ1-2,TRBV2,TRBD1,NA,13,CAGGLTGSYGYTF,TGTGCCGGTGGGTTGACAGGGAGCTATGGCTACACCTTC
TRBJ2-3,TRBV3-1/TRBV3-2,NA,NA,14,CASGLGGAGQTQYF,TGTGCCAGCGGTTTGGGTGGGGCGGGGCAAACGCAGTATTTT
TRBJ1-3,TRBV28,NA,NA,15,CASSRQVFSGNTIYF,TGTGCCAGTTCTCGGCAGGTGTTCTCTGGAAACACCATATATTTT